This T cell receptor beta chain was identified during a study of blood T cell repertoires in COVID-19. About the research overall: PBMCs, B-cell-depleted T cells, or T cells were the source of the cDNA or gDNA that made up the material.

The V gene's germline CDR1 is SGHAT and CDR2 FQDESV (reference sequence). V was clipped by 0 bases and J by 5 bases, with 7 bases between them. This CDR3 is 14 amino acids long. In the study's own analysis: The assay estimated nucleated cells by amplifying reference gene primers. Repertoires were generated with immunoSEQ multiplex PCR, while TCRdb's copy carries only in-frame clones and drops some. V, J and clone size reflect that table, while D and trimming were determined from the DNA. Of a few hundred thousand clones listed, around 89% are singletons. Sequences were obtained from peripheral blood. J is TRBJ2-2 and V is TRBV11-1, with D unresolved. This TCR derives from a man aged 40-49 years with acute or convalescent COVID-19. Written as DNA, the CDR3 is TGTGCCAGCAGCTTAGCGCAAGAGACCGGGGAGCTGTTTTTT. The encoded protein is CASSLAQETGELFF.